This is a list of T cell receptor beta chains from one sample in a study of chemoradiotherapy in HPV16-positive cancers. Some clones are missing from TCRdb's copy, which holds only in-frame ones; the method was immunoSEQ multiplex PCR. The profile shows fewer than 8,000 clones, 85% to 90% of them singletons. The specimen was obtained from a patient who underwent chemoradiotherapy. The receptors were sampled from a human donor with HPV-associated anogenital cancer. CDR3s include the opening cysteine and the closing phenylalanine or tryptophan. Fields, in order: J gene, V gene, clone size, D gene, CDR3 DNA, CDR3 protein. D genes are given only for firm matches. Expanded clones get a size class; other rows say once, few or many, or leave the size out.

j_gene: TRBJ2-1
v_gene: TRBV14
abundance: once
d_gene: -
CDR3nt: TGTGCCAGCAGCCCCGTCCTGAGCTCCTACAATGAGCAGTTCTTC
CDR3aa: CASSPVLSSYNEQFF

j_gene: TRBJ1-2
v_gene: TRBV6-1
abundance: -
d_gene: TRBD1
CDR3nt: TGTGCCAGCATTCTTACCCAGGGGGCGCATGGCTACACCTTC
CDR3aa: CASILTQGAHGYTF

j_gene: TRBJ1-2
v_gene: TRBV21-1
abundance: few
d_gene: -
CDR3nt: TGTGCCAGCCCGCAAGGGGATTTCTATGGCTACACCTTC
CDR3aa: CASPQGDFYGYTF

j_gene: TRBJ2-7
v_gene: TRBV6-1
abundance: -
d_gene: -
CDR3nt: TGTGCCAGCAGTGGAACCGGGAGATTTGGCGACGAGCAGTACTTC
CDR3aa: CASSGTGRFGDEQYF

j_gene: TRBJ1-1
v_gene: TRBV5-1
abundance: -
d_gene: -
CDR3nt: TGCGCCGGCAGCTTGGGATACGAAGCTTTCTTT
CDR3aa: CAGSLGYEAFF

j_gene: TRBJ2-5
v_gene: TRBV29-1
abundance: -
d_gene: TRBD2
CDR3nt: TGCAGCGTTCGCGGGAGGGTGGGTCAAGAGACCCAGTACTTC
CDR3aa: CSVRGRVGQETQYF

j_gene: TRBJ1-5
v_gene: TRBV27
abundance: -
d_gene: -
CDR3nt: TGTGCCAGCAAGGGGGGGCAATATCAGCCCCAGCATTTT
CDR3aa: CASKGGQYQPQHF

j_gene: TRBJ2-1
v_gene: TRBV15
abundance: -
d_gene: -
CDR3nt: TGTGCCACCAGCAGAGATGTAGGTAATGAGCAGTTCTTC
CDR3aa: CATSRDVGNEQFF

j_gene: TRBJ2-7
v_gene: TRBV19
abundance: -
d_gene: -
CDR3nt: TGTGCCAGTAGTATTACTTCAGCCTACGAGCAGTACTTC
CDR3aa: CASSITSAYEQYF

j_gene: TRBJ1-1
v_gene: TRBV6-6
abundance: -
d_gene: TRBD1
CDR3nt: TGTGCCAGCAGTTCTCAACAGGGGGCTAGAAACACTGAAGCTTTCTTT
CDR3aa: CASSSQQGARNTEAFF

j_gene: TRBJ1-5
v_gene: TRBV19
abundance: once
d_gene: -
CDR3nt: TGTGCCAGTATTTGGGGGTGTCAGCCCCAGCATTTT
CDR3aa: CASIWGCQPQHF

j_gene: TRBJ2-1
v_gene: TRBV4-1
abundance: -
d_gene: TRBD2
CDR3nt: TGCGCCAGCAGCCAACCACCCGCCGGGACTAGCGGGAGGGGCTCCTACAATGAGCAGTTCTTC
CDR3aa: CASSQPPAGTSGRGSYNEQFF

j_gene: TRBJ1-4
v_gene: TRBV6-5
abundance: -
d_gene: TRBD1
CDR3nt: TGTGCCAGCAGCCCGGACAGGGGGCTCGGAGTGTTTTTT
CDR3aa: CASSPDRGLGVFF

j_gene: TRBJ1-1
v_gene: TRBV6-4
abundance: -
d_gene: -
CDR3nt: TGTGCCAGCAGACGCGAAGGGCAGCCCAGTTCATCTGAAGCTTTCTTT
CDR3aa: CASRREGQPSSSEAFF

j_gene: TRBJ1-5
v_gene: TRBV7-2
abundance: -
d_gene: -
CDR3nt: TGTGCCAGCAGTCCCGGGCTTGGGGGCAATCAGCCCCAGCATTTT
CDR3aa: CASSPGLGGNQPQHF

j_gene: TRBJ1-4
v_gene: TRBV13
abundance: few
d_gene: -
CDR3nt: TGTGCCAGCAGCTTAACGACAACTAATGAAAAACTGTTTTTT
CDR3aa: CASSLTTTNEKLFF

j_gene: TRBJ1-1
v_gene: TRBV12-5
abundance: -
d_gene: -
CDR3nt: TGTGCTAGTGGTTTGGGGAGGGGCACTGAAGCTTTCTTT
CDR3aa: CASGLGRGTEAFF

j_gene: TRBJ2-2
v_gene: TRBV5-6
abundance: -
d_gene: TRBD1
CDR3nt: TGTGCCAGCAAGGGACAGGGGCACATCGGGGAGCTGTTTTTT
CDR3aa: CASKGQGHIGELFF

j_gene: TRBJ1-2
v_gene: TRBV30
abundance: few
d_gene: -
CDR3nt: TGTGCCTGGAGTCTCACTTGGGGAGGCTACACCTTC
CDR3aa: CAWSLTWGGYTF

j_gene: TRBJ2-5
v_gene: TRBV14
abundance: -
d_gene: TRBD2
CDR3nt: TGTGCCAGCAGCCAATCGCTAGCGGGAGTATGGACCCAGTACTTC
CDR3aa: CASSQSLAGVWTQYF

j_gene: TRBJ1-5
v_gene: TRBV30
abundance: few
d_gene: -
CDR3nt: TGTGCCTGGAGTGTAGGACCGGGTCAGCCCCAGCATTTT
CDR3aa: CAWSVGPGQPQHF

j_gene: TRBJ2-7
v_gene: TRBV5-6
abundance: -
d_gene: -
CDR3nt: TGTGCCAGCAGCTTCAGGACCCCCTACGAGCAGTACTTC
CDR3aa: CASSFRTPYEQYF

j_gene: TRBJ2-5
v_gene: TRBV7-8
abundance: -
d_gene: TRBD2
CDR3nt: TGTGCCAGCAGATCCCCTGGGACTATCGAGACCCAGTACTTC
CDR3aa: CASRSPGTIETQYF

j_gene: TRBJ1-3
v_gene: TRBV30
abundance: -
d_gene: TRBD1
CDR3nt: TGTGCCAACCGGGACAGGGTCGGAAACACCATATATTTT
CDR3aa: CANRDRVGNTIYF

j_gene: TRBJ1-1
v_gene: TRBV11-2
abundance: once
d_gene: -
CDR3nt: TGTGCCAGCAGCTTACAGGCTTACACTGAAGCTTTCTTT
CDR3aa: CASSLQAYTEAFF

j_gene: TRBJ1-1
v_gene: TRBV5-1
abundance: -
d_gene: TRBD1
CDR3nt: TGCGCCAGCAGCACCCCGGGACAGGGGGTTTATGAAGCTTTCTTT
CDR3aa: CASSTPGQGVYEAFF

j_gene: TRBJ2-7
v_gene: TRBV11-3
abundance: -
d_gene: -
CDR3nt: TGTGCCAGCAGCTTGGCCGGACCGGGCGCTAGCGAGCAGTACTTC
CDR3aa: CASSLAGPGASEQYF

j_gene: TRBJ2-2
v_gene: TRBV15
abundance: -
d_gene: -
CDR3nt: TGTGCCACCAGCAGAAATACAGGGTCCGGGGAGCTGTTTTTT
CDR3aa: CATSRNTGSGELFF

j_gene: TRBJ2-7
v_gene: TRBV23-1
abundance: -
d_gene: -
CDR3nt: TGCGCCAGCAGTCAACATGGTAACAGTGGTAGCGAGCAGTACTTC
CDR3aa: CASSQHGNSGSEQYF

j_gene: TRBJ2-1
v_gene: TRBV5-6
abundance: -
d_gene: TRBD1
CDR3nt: TGTGCCAGCAGCTTGGGTCCGACAGGGGGCTTCGCACATGAGCAGTTCTTC
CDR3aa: CASSLGPTGGFAHEQFF

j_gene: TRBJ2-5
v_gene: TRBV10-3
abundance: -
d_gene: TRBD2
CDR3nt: TGTGCCATCAGTGACGGGACTACCACCCAAGAGACCCAGTACTTC
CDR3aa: CAISDGTTTQETQYF

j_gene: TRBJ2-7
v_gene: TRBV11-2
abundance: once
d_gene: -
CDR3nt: TGTGCCAGCAGCTTAGGCCTTCAGGGCTACGAGCAGTACTTC
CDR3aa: CASSLGLQGYEQYF

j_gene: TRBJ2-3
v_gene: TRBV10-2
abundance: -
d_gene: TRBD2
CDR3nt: TGCGCCAGCAGTGAGTTCGCTAGCGGGGGGGACGGCACAGATACGCAGTATTTT
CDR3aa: CASSEFASGGDGTDTQYF

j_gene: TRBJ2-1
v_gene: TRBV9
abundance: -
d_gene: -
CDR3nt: TGTGCCAGCAGCGGAAGCGGACAGAGTGACAATGAGCAGTTCTTC
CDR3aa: CASSGSGQSDNEQFF

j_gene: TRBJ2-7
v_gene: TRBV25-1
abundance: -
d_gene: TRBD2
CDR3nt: TGTGCCAGCAGTGAATCCTTAGCGGGAGGGGAGAACGAGCAGTACTTC
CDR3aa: CASSESLAGGENEQYF

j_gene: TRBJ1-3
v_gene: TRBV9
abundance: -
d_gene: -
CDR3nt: TGTGCCAGCAGCAGTACAGGGAGCTCTGGAAACACCATATATTTT
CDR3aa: CASSSTGSSGNTIYF

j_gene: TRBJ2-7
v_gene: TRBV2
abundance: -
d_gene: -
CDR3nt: TGTGCCAGCCGAGGGCCAGTCTCCTACGAGCAGTACTTC
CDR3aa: CASRGPVSYEQYF

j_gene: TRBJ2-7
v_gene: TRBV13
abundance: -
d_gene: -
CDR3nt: TGTGCCAGCAGCCCAAGTACTGACTACGAGCAGTACTTC
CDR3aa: CASSPSTDYEQYF

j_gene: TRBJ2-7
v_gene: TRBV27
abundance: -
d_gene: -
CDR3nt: TGTGCCAGCAGTCAGGCAGGGCGCGAGCAGTACTTC
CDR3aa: CASSQAGREQYF

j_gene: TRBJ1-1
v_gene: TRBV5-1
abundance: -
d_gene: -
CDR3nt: TGCGCCAGCAGCCCGGCCCAGGGACGGATGCACGAAGCTTTCTTT
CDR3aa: CASSPAQGRMHEAFF

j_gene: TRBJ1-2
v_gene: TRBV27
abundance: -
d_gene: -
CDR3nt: TGTGCCAGCAGTTTCCATCCGCCTCGGGACTATGGCTACACCTTC
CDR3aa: CASSFHPPRDYGYTF

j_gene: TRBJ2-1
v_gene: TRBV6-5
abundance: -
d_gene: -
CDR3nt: TGTGCCAGCAGTTACTTTGGGGACAATGAGCAGTTCTTC
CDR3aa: CASSYFGDNEQFF

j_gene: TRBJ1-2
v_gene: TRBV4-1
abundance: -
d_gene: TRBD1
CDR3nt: TGCGCCAGCAGCCAAGAATGGGGGTCGACAGGGGTGAACTATGGCTACACCTTC
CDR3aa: CASSQEWGSTGVNYGYTF

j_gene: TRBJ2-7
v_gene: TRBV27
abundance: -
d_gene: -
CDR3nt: TGTGCCAGCAAGAAGGGTAGGGGTCGGGACGAGCAGTACTTC
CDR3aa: CASKKGRGRDEQYF

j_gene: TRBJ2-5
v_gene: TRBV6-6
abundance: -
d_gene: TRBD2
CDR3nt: TGTGCCAGCAGTTACTCAGCTAGCGGGGTGGAAGAGACCCAGTACTTC
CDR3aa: CASSYSASGVEETQYF

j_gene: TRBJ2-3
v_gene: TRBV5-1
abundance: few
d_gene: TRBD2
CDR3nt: TGCGCCAGCAGCGGAGCGGGGGCGAACACAGATACGCAGTATTTT
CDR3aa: CASSGAGANTDTQYF

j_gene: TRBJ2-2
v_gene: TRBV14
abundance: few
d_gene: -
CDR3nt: TGTGCCAGCAGCCAAGACGCGGGACAGTTGGTAGGCACCGGGGAGCTGTTTTTT
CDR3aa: CASSQDAGQLVGTGELFF

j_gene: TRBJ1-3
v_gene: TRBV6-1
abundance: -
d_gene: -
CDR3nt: TGTGCCAGCAGGGACATCATTTTCTCTGGAAACACCATATATTTT
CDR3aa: CASRDIIFSGNTIYF

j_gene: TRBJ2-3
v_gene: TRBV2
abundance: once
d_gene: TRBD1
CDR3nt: TGTGCCAGCATGGCGCAGGGGGCTGGAGATACGCAGTATTTT
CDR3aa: CASMAQGAGDTQYF

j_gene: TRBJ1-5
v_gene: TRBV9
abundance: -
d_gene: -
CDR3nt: TGTGCCAGCAGCCCGTCCGAAGACAGGTGGGATCAGCCCCAGCATTTT
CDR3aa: CASSPSEDRWDQPQHF

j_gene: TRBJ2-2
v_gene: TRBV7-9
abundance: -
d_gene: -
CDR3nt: TGTGCCAGCAGCCAGCTGTCCAGGGCACTGGGAACCGGGGAGCTGTTTTTT
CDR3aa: CASSQLSRALGTGELFF

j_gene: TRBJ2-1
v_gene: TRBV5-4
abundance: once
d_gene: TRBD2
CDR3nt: TGTGCCAGCAGCCTCCCGGGGGGGAATGAGCAGTTCTTC
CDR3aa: CASSLPGGNEQFF

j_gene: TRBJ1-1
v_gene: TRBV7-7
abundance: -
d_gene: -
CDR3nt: TGTGCTAGCAGCTTTGTCAGGGACCGTAGAAACACTGAAGCTTTCTTT
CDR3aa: CASSFVRDRRNTEAFF

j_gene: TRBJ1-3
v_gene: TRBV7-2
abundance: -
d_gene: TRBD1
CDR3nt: TGTGCCAGCAGCTTGGACAGGGTAGGAAACACCATATATTTT
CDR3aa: CASSLDRVGNTIYF

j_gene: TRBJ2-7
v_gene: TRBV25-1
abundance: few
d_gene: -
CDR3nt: TGTGCCACCGCGTCGGCAGGGTCCTACGAGCAGTACTTC
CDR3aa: CATASAGSYEQYF

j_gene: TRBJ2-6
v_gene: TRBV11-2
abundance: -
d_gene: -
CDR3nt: TGTGCCAGCAGCTTAGGAGTGATCAACTCTGGGGCCAACGTCCTGACTTTC
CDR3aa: CASSLGVINSGANVLTF

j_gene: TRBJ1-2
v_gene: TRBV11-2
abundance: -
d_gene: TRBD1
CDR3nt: TGTGCCAGCAGCTTACAGGGGGCGCTTTTTGGCTACACCTTC
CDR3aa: CASSLQGALFGYTF

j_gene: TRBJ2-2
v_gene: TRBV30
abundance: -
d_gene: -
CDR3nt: TGTGCCTGGAGCCATTTGGCAACCGGGGAGCTGTTTTTT
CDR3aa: CAWSHLATGELFF